These 2 T cell receptor beta chains were all obtained from the same sample, sequenced in a study of blood T cell repertoires in COVID-19. Only in-frame clones appear in the TCRdb table, and some are missing; sequencing was by immunoSEQ multiplex PCR. The sample records about 40,000 clones, 85% to 90% being singletons. The sequenced sample was peripheral blood. The origin of the receptors is a man aged 50 to 59 in a cohort sampled during active COVID-19.

The CDR3 coding sequence is TGTGCCAGCAGCCAAGAAACAGGGGTAAGGGTGAACACTGAAGCTTTCTTT. As protein: CASSQETGVRVNTEAFF. The V and J genes are TRBV3-1 (or the pseudogene TRBV3-2) and TRBJ1-1, with 7 bases lining up with TRBD1. The V and J ends lost 0 bases and 0 bases, in that order; junction bases with no gene match: 7. The CDR3 sequence is 17 residues long. Germline V gives CDR1 LGHDT, CDR2 YNNKEL (reference sequence).

The CDR3 loop is CASSLGTSGEKLFF. As DNA, the CDR3 is TGTGCCAGCAGCTTGGGGACTTCGGGTGAAAAACTGTTTTTT. J is TRBJ1-4 and V is TRBV5-8; D not resolved. This CDR3 region has 14 residues. Germline CDR1 SGHTS, CDR2 YDEGEE. With 0 bases removed from V and 7 bases from J, the gap between germline ends came to 10 bases.